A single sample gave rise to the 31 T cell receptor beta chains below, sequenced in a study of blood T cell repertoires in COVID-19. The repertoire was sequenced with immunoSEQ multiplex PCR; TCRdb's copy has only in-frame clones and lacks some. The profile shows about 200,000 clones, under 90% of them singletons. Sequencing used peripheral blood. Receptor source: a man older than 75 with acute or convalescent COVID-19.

CDR3: CASSQEKRRDEKLFF. In DNA form, the CDR3 reads TGCGCCAGCAGCCAAGAAAAGAGGCGGGATGAAAAACTGTTTTTT. The rearrangement links TRBV4-1 to TRBJ1-4; D gene ambiguous. The CDR3 covers 15 residues. Germline lookup yields CDR1 MGHRA and CDR2 YSYEKL. Between the trimmed V and J ends, which lost 0 bases and 6 bases, there was a span of 11 bases.

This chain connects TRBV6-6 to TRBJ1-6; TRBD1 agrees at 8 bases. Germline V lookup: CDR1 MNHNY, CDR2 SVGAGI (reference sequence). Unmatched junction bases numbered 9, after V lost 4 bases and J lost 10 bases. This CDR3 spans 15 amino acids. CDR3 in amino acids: CASSSQTGVDSPLHF. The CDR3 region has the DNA TGTGCCAGCAGTTCGCAGACAGGGGTAGACTCACCCCTCCACTTT.

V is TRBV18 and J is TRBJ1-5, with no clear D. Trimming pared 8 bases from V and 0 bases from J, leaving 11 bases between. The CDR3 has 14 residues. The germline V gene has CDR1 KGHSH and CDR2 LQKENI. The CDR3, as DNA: TGTGCCAGCGCCGGGGAGTATAGCAATCAGCCCCAGCATTTT. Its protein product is CASAGEYSNQPQHF.

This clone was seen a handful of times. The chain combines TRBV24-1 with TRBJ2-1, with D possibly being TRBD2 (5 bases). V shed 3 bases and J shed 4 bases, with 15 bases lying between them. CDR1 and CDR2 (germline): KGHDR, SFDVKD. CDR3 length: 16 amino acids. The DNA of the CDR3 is TGTGCCACCAGTGATCTCCAGGCGGGCACTTACAATGAGCAGTTCTTC. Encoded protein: CATSDLQAGTYNEQFF.

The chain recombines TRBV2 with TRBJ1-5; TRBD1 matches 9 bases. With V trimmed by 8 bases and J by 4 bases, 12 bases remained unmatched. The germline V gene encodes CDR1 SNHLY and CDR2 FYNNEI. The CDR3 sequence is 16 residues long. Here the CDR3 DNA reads TGTGCCAGCGCAACCTGGGGACAGGGTCGGAATCAGCCCCAGCATTTT. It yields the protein CASATWGQGRNQPQHF.

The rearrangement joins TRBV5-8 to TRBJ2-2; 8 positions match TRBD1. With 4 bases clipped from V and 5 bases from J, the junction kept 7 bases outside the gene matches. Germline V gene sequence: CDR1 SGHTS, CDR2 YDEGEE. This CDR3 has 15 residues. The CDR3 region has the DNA TGTGCCAGCAGCCCAGGACAGGGTAGTACCGGGGAGCTGTTTTTT. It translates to CASSPGQGSTGELFF.

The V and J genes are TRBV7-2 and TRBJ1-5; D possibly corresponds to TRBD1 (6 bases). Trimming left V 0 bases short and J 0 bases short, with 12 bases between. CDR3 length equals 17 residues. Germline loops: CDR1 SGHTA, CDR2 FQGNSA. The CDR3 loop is CASSLASQGYSNQPQHF. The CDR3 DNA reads TGTGCCAGCAGCTTAGCGAGCCAGGGGTATAGCAATCAGCCCCAGCATTTT.

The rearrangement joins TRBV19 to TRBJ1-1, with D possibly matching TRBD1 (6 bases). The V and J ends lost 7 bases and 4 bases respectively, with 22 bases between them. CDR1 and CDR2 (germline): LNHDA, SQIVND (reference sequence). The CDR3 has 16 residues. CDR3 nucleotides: TGTGCCAGTACCGGACTGACAGGAATAAGAGGCACTGAAGCTTTCTTT. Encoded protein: CASTGLTGIRGTEAFF.

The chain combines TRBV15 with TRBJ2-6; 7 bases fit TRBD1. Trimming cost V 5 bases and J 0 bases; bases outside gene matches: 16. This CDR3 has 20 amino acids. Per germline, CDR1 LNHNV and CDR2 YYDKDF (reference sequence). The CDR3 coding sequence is TGTGCCACCAGCCGCACACAAGATACAGGGGTATTCTCTGGGGCCAACGTCCTGACTTTC. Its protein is CATSRTQDTGVFSGANVLTF.

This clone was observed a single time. The CDR3 loop reads CAWSAASTEAFF. CDR3 nucleotide sequence: TGTGCCTGGAGCGCTGCCAGCACTGAAGCTTTCTTT. V and J are TRBV30 and TRBJ1-1; unclear D gene. The germline gives CDR1 GTSNPN, CDR2 SVGIG (reference sequence). Deletions cut 3 bases from V and 4 bases from J, with 9 bases between. This CDR3 region has 12 residues.

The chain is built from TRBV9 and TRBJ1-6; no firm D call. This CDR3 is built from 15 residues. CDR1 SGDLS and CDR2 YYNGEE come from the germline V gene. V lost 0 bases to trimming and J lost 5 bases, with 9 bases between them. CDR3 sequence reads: CASSVGGRDNSPLHF. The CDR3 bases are TGTGCCAGCAGCGTAGGAGGGCGTGATAATTCACCCCTCCACTTT.

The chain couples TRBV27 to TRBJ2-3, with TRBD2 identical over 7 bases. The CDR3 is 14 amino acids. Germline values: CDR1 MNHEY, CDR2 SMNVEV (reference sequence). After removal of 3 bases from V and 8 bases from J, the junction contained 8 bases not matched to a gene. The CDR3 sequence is CASSFLPPGGTQYF. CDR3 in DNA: TGTGCCAGCAGTTTTCTACCTCCGGGGGGTACGCAGTATTTT.

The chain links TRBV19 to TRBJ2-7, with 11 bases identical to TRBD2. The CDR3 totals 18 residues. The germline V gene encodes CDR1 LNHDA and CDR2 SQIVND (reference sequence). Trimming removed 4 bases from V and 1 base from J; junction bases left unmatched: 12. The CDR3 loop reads CASSKLAGVGDRSYEQYF. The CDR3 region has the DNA TGTGCCAGTAGTAAACTAGCGGGAGTGGGAGACAGATCCTACGAGCAGTACTTC.

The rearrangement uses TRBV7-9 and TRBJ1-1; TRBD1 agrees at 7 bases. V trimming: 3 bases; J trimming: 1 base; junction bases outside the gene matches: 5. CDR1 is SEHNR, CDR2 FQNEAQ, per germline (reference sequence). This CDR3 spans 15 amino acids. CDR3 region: CASSLGTVKNTEAFF. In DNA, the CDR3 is TGTGCCAGCAGCTTGGGGACAGTAAAGAACACTGAAGCTTTCTTT.

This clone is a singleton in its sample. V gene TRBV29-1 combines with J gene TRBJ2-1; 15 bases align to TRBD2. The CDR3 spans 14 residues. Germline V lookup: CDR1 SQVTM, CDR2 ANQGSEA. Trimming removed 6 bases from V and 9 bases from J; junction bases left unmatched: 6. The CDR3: CSVGLAGGYSEQFF. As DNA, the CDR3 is TGCAGCGTGGGACTAGCGGGAGGTTATAGTGAGCAGTTCTTC.

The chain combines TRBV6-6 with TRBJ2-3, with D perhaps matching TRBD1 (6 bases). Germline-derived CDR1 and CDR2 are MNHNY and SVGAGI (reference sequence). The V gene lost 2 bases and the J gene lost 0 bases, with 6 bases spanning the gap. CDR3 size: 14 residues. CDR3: CASSYGQSTDTQYF. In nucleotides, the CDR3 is TGTGCCAGCAGTTACGGACAGAGCACAGATACGCAGTATTTT.

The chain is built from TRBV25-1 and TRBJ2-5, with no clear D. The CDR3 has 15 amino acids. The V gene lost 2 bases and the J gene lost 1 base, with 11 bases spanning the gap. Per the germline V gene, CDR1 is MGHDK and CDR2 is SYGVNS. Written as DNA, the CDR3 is TGTGCCAGCAGTGAACGCCCCCCGGGCCAAGAGACCCAGTACTTC. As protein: CASSERPPGQETQYF.

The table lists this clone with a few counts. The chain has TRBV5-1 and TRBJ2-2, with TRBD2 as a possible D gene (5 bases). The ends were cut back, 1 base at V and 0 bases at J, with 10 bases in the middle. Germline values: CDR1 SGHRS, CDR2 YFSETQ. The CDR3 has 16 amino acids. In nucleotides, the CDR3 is TGCGCCAGCAGCTTGCGGGGAACCCCGAACACCGGGGAGCTGTTTTTT. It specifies CASSLRGTPNTGELFF.

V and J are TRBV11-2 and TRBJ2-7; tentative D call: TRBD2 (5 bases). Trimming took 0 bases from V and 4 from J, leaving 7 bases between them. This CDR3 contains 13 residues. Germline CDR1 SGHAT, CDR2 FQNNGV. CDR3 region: CASSLDRGYEQYF. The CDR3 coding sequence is TGTGCCAGCAGCTTAGATCGGGGTTACGAGCAGTACTTC.

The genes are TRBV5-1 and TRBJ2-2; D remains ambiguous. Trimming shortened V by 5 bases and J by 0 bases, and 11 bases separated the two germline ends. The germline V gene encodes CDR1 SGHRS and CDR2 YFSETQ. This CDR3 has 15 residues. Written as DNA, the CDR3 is TGCGCCAGCAGGAGGTATACAACGAACACCGGGGAGCTGTTTTTT. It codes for CASRRYTTNTGELFF.

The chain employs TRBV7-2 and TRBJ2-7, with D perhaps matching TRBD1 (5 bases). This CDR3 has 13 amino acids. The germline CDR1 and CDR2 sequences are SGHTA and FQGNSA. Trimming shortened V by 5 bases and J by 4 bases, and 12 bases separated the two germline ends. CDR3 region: CASSPDTFYEQYV. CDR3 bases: TGTGCCAGCAGCCCGGACACATTTTACGAGCAGTACGTC.

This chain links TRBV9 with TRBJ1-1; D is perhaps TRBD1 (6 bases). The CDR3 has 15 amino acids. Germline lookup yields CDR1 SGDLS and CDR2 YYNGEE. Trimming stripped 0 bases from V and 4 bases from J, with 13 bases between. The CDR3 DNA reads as TGTGCCAGCAGCGTAGGTAGGGGGTTCAGCACTGAAGCTTTCTTT. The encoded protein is CASSVGRGFSTEAFF.

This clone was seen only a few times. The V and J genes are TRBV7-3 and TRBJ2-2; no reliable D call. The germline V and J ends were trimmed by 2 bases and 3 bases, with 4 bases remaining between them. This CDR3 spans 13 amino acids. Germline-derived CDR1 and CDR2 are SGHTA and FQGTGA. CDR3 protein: CASSLDYTGELFF. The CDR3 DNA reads TGTGCCAGCAGCTTAGACTACACCGGGGAGCTGTTTTTT.

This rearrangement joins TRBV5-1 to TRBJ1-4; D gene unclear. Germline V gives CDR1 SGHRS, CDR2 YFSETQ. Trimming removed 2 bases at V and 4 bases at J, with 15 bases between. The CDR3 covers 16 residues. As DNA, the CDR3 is TGCGCCAGCAGCTTAACTTCAACCCTCGGTAATGAAAAACTGTTTTTT. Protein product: CASSLTSTLGNEKLFF.

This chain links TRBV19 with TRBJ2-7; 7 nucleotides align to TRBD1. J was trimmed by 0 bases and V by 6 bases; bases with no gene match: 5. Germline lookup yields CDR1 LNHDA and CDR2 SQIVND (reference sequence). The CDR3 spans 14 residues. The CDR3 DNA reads TGTGCCAGTAGCTGGGGACAGTTCTCCTACGAGCAGTACTTC. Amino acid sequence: CASSWGQFSYEQYF.

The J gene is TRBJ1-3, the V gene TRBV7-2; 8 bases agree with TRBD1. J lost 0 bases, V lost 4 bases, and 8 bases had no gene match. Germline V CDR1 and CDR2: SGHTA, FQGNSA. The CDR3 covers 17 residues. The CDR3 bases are TGTGCCAGCAGCTCCAGCATCGACAGGGGCTCTGGAAACACCATATATTTT. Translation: CASSSSIDRGSGNTIYF.

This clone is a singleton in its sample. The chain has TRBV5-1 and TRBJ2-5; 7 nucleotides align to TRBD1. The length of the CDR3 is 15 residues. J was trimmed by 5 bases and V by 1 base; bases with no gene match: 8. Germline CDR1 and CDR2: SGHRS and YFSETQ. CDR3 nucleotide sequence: TGCGCCAGCAGCTTGAACCCGACAGGGAAGGAGACCCAGTACTTC. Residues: CASSLNPTGKETQYF.

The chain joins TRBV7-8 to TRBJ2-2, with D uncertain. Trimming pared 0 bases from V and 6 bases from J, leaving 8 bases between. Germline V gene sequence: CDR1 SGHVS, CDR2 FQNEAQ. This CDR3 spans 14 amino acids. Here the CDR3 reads CASSLARQPGELFF. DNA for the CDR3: TGTGCCAGCAGCTTAGCGAGGCAGCCCGGGGAGCTGTTTTTT.

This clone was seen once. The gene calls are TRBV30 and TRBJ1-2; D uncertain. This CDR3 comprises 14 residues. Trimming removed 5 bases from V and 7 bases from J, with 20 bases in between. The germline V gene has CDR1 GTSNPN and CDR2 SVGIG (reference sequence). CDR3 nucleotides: TGTGCCTGGGCTGGCCCCTTTCAGTCCTCTGGCTACACCTTC. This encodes CAWAGPFQSSGYTF.

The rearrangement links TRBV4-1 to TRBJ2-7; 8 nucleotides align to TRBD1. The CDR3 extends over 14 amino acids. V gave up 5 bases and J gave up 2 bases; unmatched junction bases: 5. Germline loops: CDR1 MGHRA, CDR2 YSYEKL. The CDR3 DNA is TGCGCCAGCAGCGTAGACAGGGGTACCTACGAGCAGTACTTC. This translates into CASSVDRGTYEQYF.

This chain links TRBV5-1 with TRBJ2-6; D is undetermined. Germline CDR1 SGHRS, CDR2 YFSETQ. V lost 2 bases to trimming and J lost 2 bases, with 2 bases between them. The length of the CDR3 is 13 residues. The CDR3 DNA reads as TGCGCCAGCAGCTTTACTGGGGCCAACGTCCTGACTTTC. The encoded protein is CASSFTGANVLTF.